This entry features one T cell receptor beta chain sequence. Its matching antigen is unknown. This sample was included in a study of molecular identifiers for immune sequencing clone quantification. With V trimmed by 1 base and J by 7 bases, 8 bases remained unmatched. The length of the CDR3 is 15 residues. Points from the study as a whole: Barcodes shared by identical TCR molecules could lead to underestimated sizes of highly expanded clones.

Listed TCR primers and previously described methods were used for bulk TCR libraries. Using its own MiXCR run on the PCR reads, TCRdb lists one record per CDR3 protein. This table holds about 630,000 distinct CDR3 sequences, 25% found once. This TCR was recovered from a human donor in good health. Some libraries in this study had Jurkat cell RNA spiked in. Sequencing used naive CD8+ T cells from blood, with Jurkat cell RNA spiked in. Described subset: FACS-sorted CD8+CD4-CCR7+CD45RA+ naive T cells. The chain uses TRBV12-3 or TRBV12-4 and TRBJ1-2; 8 bases line up with TRBD1. In DNA form, the CDR3 reads TGTGCCAGCAGTTTAGTTCAGGGGGCTCACTTTGGCTACACCTTC. The encoded protein is CASSLVQGAHFGYTF.